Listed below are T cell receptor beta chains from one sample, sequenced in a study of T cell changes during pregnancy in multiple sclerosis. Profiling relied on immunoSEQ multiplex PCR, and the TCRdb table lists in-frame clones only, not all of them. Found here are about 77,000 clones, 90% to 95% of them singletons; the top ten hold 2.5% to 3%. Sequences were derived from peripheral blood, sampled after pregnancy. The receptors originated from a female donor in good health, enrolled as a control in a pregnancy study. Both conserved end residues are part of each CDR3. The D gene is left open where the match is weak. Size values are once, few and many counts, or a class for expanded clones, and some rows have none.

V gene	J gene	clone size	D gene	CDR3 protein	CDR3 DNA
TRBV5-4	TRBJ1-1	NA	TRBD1	CASSPFGRDRGLSDDTEAFF	TGTGCCAGCAGCCCATTTGGGCGGGACAGGGGGCTATCTGATGACACTGAAGCTTTCTTT
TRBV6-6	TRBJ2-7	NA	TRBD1	CASSQTGDDYEQYF	TGTGCCAGCAGTCAGACAGGGGACGACTACGAGCAGTACTTC
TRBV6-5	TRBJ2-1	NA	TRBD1	CASSYADRGPYNEQFF	TGTGCCAGCAGTTACGCGGACAGGGGTCCCTACAATGAGCAGTTCTTC
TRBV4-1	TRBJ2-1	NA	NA	CASSPFLASLANEQFF	TGCGCCAGCAGCCCCTTCCTAGCGAGTTTAGCGAATGAGCAGTTCTTC
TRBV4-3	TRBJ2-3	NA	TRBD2	CASSQEGGSRTDTQYF	TGCGCCAGCAGCCAAGAGGGCGGGAGTAGAACAGATACGCAGTATTTT
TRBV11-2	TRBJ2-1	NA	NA	CASSFTYRGKGDDEQFF	TGTGCCAGCAGCTTTACGTACCGGGGGAAGGGTGACGATGAGCAGTTCTTC
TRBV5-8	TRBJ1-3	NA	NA	CASSLLLSGNTIYF	TGTGCCAGCAGCCTACTCCTCTCTGGAAACACCATATATTTT
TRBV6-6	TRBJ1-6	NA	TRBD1	CASSYDRGHSPLHF	TGTGCCAGCAGTTACGACAGGGGGCATTCACCCCTCCACTTT
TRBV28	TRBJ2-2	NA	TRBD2	CASSVSGGGGTGELFF	TGTGCCAGCAGTGTTAGTGGAGGCGGGGGCACCGGGGAGCTGTTTTTT
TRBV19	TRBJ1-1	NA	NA	CASSKDSQGGTEAFF	TGTGCCAGTAGTAAAGATTCACAGGGTGGTACTGAAGCTTTCTTT
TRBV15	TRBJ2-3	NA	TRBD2	CATSISSGTSTDTQYF	TGTGCCACCAGCATCAGTAGCGGGACTAGCACAGATACGCAGTATTTT
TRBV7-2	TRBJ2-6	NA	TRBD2	CASSPGGSGANVLTF	TGTGCCAGCAGTCCGGGGGGCTCTGGGGCCAACGTCCTGACTTTC
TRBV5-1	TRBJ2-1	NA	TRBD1	CASSSTGGGLEQFF	TGCGCCAGCAGCTCGACAGGGGGCGGGTTGGAGCAGTTCTTC
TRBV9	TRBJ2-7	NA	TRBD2	CASSVRGSPYEQYF	TGTGCCAGCAGCGTGCGGGGGAGCCCCTACGAGCAGTACTTC
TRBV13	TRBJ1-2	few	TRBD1	CASSTGQGTSGYTF	TGTGCCAGCAGCACCGGACAGGGAACCAGCGGCTACACCTTC
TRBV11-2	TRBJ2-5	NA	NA	CASSLSGLETQYF	TGTGCCAGCAGCTTAAGCGGATTAGAGACCCAGTACTTC
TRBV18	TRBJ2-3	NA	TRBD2	CASSPPSGGAARQYF	TGTGCCAGCTCACCACCTAGCGGGGGCGCGGCGCGGCAGTATTTT
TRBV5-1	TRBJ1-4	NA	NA	CASSFGFAETNEKLFF	TGCGCCAGCAGCTTTGGATTTGCGGAAACTAATGAAAAACTGTTTTTT
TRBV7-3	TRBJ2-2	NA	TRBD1	CASSGTDRRELFF	TGTGCCAGCAGCGGGACAGATCGGAGGGAGCTGTTTTTT
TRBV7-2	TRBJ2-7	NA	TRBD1	CASSFGTGYREQYF	TGTGCCAGCAGCTTCGGGACAGGGTATCGCGAGCAGTACTTC
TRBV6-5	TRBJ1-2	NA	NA	CASSLLDSNYGYTF	TGTGCCAGCAGTCTCCTAGACAGCAACTATGGCTACACCTTC
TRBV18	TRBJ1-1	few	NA	CASSPSPLRESTEAFF	TGTGCCAGCTCACCAAGCCCATTGAGGGAATCCACTGAAGCTTTCTTT
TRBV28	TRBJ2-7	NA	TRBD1	CASQQGGAYEQYF	TGTGCCTCACAACAGGGGGGAGCCTACGAGCAGTACTTC
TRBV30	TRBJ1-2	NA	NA	CAWSLAREYGYTF	TGTGCCTGGAGCCTAGCTAGGGAGTATGGCTACACCTTC
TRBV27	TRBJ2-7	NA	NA	CASSLSGSYEQYF	TGTGCCAGCAGTTTATCCGGCTCCTACGAGCAGTACTTC
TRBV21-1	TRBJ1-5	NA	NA	CASSNPDRGPESNQPQHF	TGTGCCAGCAGCAATCCAGACAGGGGGCCGGAGAGCAATCAGCCCCAGCATTTT
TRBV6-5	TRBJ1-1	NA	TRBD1	CASSYWTGVNTEAFF	TGTGCCAGCAGTTACTGGACAGGAGTGAACACTGAAGCTTTCTTT
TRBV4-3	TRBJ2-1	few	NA	CASSQTAEAYNEQFF	TGCGCCAGCAGCCAGACGGCGGAGGCCTACAATGAGCAGTTCTTC
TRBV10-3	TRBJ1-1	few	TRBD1	CAISPTGMNTEAFF	TGTGCCATCAGTCCGACAGGGATGAACACTGAAGCTTTCTTT
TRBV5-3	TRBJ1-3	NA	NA	CARITRGRIRIGPGNTIYF	TGTGCCAGAATCACCAGGGGCCGGATCCGCATCGGACCTGGAAACACCATATATTTT
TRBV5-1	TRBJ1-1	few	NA	CASSLVVGQNTEAFF	TGCGCCAGCAGCCTAGTGGTCGGACAGAACACTGAAGCTTTCTTT
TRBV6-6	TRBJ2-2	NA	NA	CASSFQAPNTGELFF	TGTGCCAGCAGTTTCCAGGCCCCGAACACCGGGGAGCTGTTTTTT
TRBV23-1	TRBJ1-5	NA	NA	CASSQSEGLCNQPQHF	TGCGCCAGCAGTCAATCGGAGGGACTCTGCAATCAGCCCCAGCATTTT
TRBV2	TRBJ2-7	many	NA	CASTGQSSYEQYF	TGTGCCAGCACCGGACAGAGCTCCTACGAGCAGTACTTC
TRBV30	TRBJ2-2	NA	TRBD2	CAWSGFRRTSGSTGGELFF	TGTGCCTGGAGTGGTTTTCGTAGGACTAGCGGGAGTACGGGCGGGGAGCTGTTTTTT
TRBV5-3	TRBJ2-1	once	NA	CARSLSNGQGGGNEQFF	TGTGCCAGAAGCTTGAGCAACGGTCAGGGTGGTGGCAATGAGCAGTTCTTC
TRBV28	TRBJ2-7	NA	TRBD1	CASSLTGSSYEQYF	TGTGCCAGCAGCCTGACAGGGAGCTCCTACGAGCAGTACTTC
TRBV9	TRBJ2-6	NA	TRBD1	CASSVGTGGPGANVLTF	TGTGCCAGCAGCGTCGGGACAGGGGGCCCTGGGGCCAACGTCCTGACTTTC
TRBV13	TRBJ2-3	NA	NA	CASSLGLLEGGTDTQYF	TGTGCCAGCAGCTTAGGCCTGTTGGAGGGAGGCACAGATACGCAGTATTTT
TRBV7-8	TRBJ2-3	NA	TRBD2	CASSLVGGVRTSGRDTQYF	TGTGCCAGCAGCTTAGTAGGCGGCGTGAGGACTAGCGGGAGGGATACGCAGTATTTT
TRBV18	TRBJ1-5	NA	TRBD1	CASSPTTGGRQPQHF	TGTGCCAGCTCACCAACTACAGGGGGTCGGCAGCCCCAGCATTTT
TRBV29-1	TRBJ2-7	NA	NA	CSARRDLSYEQYF	TGCAGCGCGCGGCGGGACCTCTCCTACGAGCAGTACTTC
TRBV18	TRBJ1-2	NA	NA	CASSPPQGRSGYTF	TGTGCCAGCTCACCACCGCAGGGTAGGAGTGGCTACACCTTC
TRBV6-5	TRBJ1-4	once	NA	CASSYRGGRANEKLFF	TGTGCCAGCAGTTATCGGGGAGGACGGGCTAATGAAAAACTGTTTTTT
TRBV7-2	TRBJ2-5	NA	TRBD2	CASSLLRTRETQYF	TGTGCCAGCAGCTTGCTGCGGACTAGAGAGACCCAGTACTTC
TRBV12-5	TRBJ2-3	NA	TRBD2	CASGTAGTSGGAADTQYF	TGTGCTAGTGGGACCGCCGGGACTAGCGGGGGGGCGGCAGATACGCAGTATTTT
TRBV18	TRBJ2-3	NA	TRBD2	CASATSGGEGVQYF	TGTGCCAGCGCGACTAGCGGGGGCGAGGGGGTGCAGTATTTT
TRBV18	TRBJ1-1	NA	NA	CASSPTGPNTEAFF	TGTGCCAGCTCACCGACAGGACCGAACACTGAAGCTTTCTTT
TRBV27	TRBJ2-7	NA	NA	CASSSGTRGRYEQYF	TGTGCCAGCAGTTCCGGGACTCGAGGGAGGTACGAGCAGTACTTC
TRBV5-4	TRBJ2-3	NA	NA	CASSLPRLGVDTQYF	TGTGCCAGCAGCTTGCCCCGGCTAGGGGTAGATACGCAGTATTTT
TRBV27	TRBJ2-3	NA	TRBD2	CASIPSTSGPNIRTDTQYF	TGTGCCAGCATTCCTAGCACTAGCGGACCAAACATACGTACAGATACGCAGTATTTT
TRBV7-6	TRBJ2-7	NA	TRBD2	CASSLEGSSGDEQYF	TGTGCCAGCAGCTTAGAGGGGTCTAGCGGAGACGAGCAGTACTTC
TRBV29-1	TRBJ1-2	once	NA	CSVGAGARNGYTF	TGCAGCGTTGGGGCAGGGGCTCGCAATGGCTACACCTTC
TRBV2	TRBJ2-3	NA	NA	CASSAGATDTQYF	TGTGCCAGCTCCGCGGGTGCAACAGATACGCAGTATTTT
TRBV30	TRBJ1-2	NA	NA	CAWSSGNGYTF	TGTGCCTGGTCCTCGGGAAATGGCTACACCTTC
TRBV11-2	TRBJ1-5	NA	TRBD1	CASSPTGQGTNQPQHF	TGTGCCAGCAGCCCAACGGGACAGGGAACCAATCAGCCCCAGCATTTT
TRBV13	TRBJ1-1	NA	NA	CASRPPVGSEAFF	TGTGCCAGCAGACCCCCCGTCGGGTCTGAAGCTTTCTTT
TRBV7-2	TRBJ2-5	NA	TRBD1	CASSLDRETQYF	TGTGCCAGCAGCTTGGACAGGGAGACCCAGTACTTC